This passage covers 19 T cell receptor beta chains from one sample sequenced in a study of T cells in Graves' hyperthyroidism and ophthalmopathy. The investigators amplified TCR beta CDR3 regions from RNA transcripts. First-round RT-PCR of the TCR CDR3 relied on the HTBI primer set. TCRdb ran MiXCR on the multiplex PCR reads and lists one entry per CDR3 protein. Of around 450,000 distinct CDR3 sequences in the sample, around a sixth were seen once. The sample consisted of blood. These receptors were obtained from a woman under 30 with Graves' hyperthyroidism.

This clonotype was observed many times. This chain joins TRBV28 and TRBJ2-7; D gene uncertain. Germline V gene sequence: CDR1 MDHEN, CDR2 SYDVKM. Deletions cut 6 bases from V and 3 bases from J, with 6 bases between. The CDR3 loop spans 11 amino acids. For the CDR3, the DNA is TGTGCCAGCAGACGTCTCTACGAGCAGTACTTC. It is translated as CASRRLYEQYF. The entire variable domain, with the rest obtained from reference TRBV28 and TRBJ2-7, is as follows: DVKVTQSSRYLVKRTGEKVFLECVQDMDHENMFWYRQDPGLGLRLIYFSYDVKMKEKGDIPEGYSVSREKKERFSLILESASTNQTSMYLCASRRLYEQYFGPGTRLTVT.

With respect to this clonotype: A much larger clone sits a single nucleotide away, making a read error possible. V is TRBV11-2 and J is TRBJ2-1; 8 bases match TRBD1. This CDR3 is 15 amino acids long. Unmatched junction bases numbered 8, after V lost 5 bases and J lost 5 bases. Germline CDR1 SGHAT, CDR2 FQNNGV. The CDR3 region has the DNA TGTGCCAGCAGCCGACGGACAGGGAGGCACAATGAGCAGTTCTTC. Amino acids: CASSRRTGRHNEQFF.

This clonotype was observed a few times. This rearrangement joins TRBV28 to TRBJ1-5; D is uncertain. Trimming left V 2 bases short and J 0 bases short, with 11 bases between. CDR1 and CDR2 (germline): MDHEN, SYDVKM. The CDR3 loop spans 16 amino acids. The DNA of the CDR3 is TGTGCCAGCAGTTTAGGATTCACAGATAGCAATCAGCCCCAGCATTTT. Translated: CASSLGFTDSNQPQHF.

This clonotype has just a few counts. The gene calls are TRBV6-2 or TRBV6-3 and TRBJ1-5; 7 bases are shared with TRBD1. The CDR3 extends over 16 amino acids. The V segment lost 6 bases and the J segment 1 base; nucleotides outside the gene matches: 9. Germline V gene lookup returns CDR1 MNHEY and CDR2 SVGEGT. The CDR3 reads CASSFDREVSNQPQHF. CDR3 DNA sequence: TGTGCCAGCAGCTTTGACAGGGAGGTCAGCAATCAGCCCCAGCATTTT.

V and J are TRBV11-2 and TRBJ1-1; no reliable D call. CDR3 length equals 13 residues. V was clipped by 2 bases and J by 5 bases, with 9 bases between them. In germline, CDR1 is SGHAT, CDR2 FQNNGV. The CDR3 protein is CASSLTQRTEAFF. CDR3 coding DNA: TGTGCCAGCAGCTTAACCCAACGGACTGAAGCTTTCTTT.

This clonotype was detected many times. V usage is TRBV11-2 and J usage is TRBJ1-4; the match to TRBD1 covers 7 bases. The length of the CDR3 is 15 residues. V dropped 1 base and J dropped 4; count of bases not matched to a gene: 3. Germline V lookup: CDR1 SGHAT, CDR2 FQNNGV. CDR3 amino acids: CASSLGGQLNEKLFF. In DNA, the CDR3 is TGTGCCAGCAGCTTAGGGGGACAGCTTAATGAAAAACTGTTTTTT.

This clonotype came up once. A much larger clone differs by one base, so this may be a read error. This sequence joins TRBV2 and TRBJ2-1; D is ambiguous. There are 11 residues in the CDR3. V shed 6 bases and J shed 10 bases, with 10 bases lying between them. CDR1 and CDR2 (germline): SNHLY, FYNNEI. The CDR3 DNA reads TGTGCCAGCAGATCGGGTGGCGAGCAGTTCTTC. Encoded protein: CASRSGGEQFF. Complete variable domain (other parts from reference TRBV2 and TRBJ2-1): EPEVTQTPSHQVTQMGQEVILRCVPISNHLYFYWYRQILGQKVEFLVSFYNNEISEKSEIFDDQFSVERPDGSNFTLKIRSTKLEDSAMYFCASRSGGEQFFGPGTRLTVL.

The rearrangement uses TRBV25-1 and TRBJ2-2; unclear D gene. The germline gives CDR1 MGHDK, CDR2 SYGVNS. CDR3 size: 14 residues. Trimming removed 1 base at V and 8 bases at J, with 11 bases between. DNA of the CDR3: TGTGCCAGCAGTGAATCCTCTCTGGGAGGGGAGCTGTTTTTT. It is translated as CASSESSLGGELFF.

This chain links TRBV4-1 with TRBJ2-2; tentatively, D is TRBD2 (6 bases). Germline V lookup: CDR1 MGHRA, CDR2 YSYEKL. This CDR3 is 15 amino acids long. The V gene lost 6 bases and the J gene lost 4 bases, with 15 bases spanning the gap. This CDR3 is CASRNREVVTGELFF. The CDR3 DNA reads TGCGCCAGCAGGAATAGGGAGGTGGTCACCGGGGAGCTGTTTTTT.

The chain employs TRBV28 and TRBJ1-1, with 8 bases fitting TRBD1. The CDR3 contains 12 residues. Trimming at V came to 4 bases and at J to 8 bases, leaving 3 bases not matched to a gene. Germline lookup yields CDR1 MDHEN and CDR2 SYDVKM. The CDR3 DNA follows: TGTGCCAGCAGTTCCCGGGACAGGGAAGCTTTCTTT. Translated: CASSSRDREAFF.

This chain joins TRBV12-3 or TRBV12-4 and TRBJ2-2, with D perhaps assigned TRBD1 or TRBD2 (6 bases each). CDR3 length equals 17 residues. The V and J ends lost 2 bases and 7 bases respectively, with 20 bases between them. The CDR3 coding sequence is TGTGCCAGCAGTTTAAGGGGGGCGCAGGGCCCGGGCGGGGAGCTGTTTTTT. Translated: CASSLRGAQGPGGELFF.

This clonotype was counted at least ten times. The rearrangement links TRBV28 to TRBJ1-2; D gene ambiguous. Trimming shortened V by 2 bases and J by 0 bases, and 10 bases separated the two germline ends. The CDR3 is 15 amino acids. CDR1 and CDR2 (germline): MDHEN, SYDVKM. Here the CDR3 DNA reads TGTGCCAGCAGTTTACTGACGGGAGCTAACTATGGCTACACCTTC. The encoded protein is CASSLLTGANYGYTF.

A single count supports this clonotype. This may be a read error, as it is one base from a much larger clone. The genes are TRBV7-9 and TRBJ1-1, with 10 nucleotides matching TRBD1. This CDR3 contains 15 residues. The germline V gene has CDR1 SEHNR and CDR2 FQNEAQ (reference sequence). CDR3 protein: CAGSRQGAGTVEAFF. In DNA form, the CDR3 reads TGTGCCGGCAGCAGACAGGGGGCCGGGACTGTCGAAGCTTTCTTT.

V usage is TRBV12-3 or TRBV12-4 and J usage is TRBJ2-7; TRBD2 matches 12 bases. The CDR3 runs 17 residues. The junction had 11 bases not matched to a gene; V was cut back by 2 bases and J by 6 bases. Here the CDR3 reads CASSLTRLAGVPGEQYF. The CDR3 nucleotides read TGTGCCAGCAGTTTAACCCGACTAGCGGGGGTGCCGGGCGAGCAGTACTTC.

V is TRBV5-1 and J is TRBJ1-2; the D gene is possibly TRBD1 (5 bases). CDR3 length: 17 residues. Germline V lookup: CDR1 SGHRS, CDR2 YFSETQ. V shed 0 bases and J shed 0 bases, with 15 bases lying between them. The CDR3 sequence is CASSLGTTAPTNYGYTF. CDR3 DNA: TGCGCCAGCAGCTTGGGGACAACGGCTCCGACTAACTATGGCTACACCTTC.

This clonotype has only a few counts. The V gene is TRBV29-1, the J gene TRBJ2-7; D is uncertain. V was pared by 1 base and J by 9 bases, with 13 bases between. The CDR3 extends over 12 amino acids. Germline-derived CDR1 and CDR2 are SQVTM and ANQGSEA. CDR3 in DNA: TGCAGCGTTGAAGGAGACCTGCTGGGGCAGTACTTC. It specifies CSVEGDLLGQYF.

This clonotype was observed a handful of times. CDR3 in amino acids: CATSDFLRDEQFF. CDR3 coding DNA: TGTGCCACCAGTGATTTTTTGCGCGATGAGCAGTTCTTC. This sequence joins TRBV24-1 and TRBJ2-1, with D uncertain. CDR3 size: 13 residues. Germline V gene lookup returns CDR1 KGHDR and CDR2 SFDVKD. V lost 1 base and J lost 8, with 8 bases in between.

This clonotype came up many times. The CDR3 DNA is TGCAGCGTAAGGAGGGAGGGCCCCCATACGCAGTATTTT. It specifies CSVRREGPHTQYF. The rearrangement joins TRBV29-1 to TRBJ2-3, with 7 positions matching TRBD2. V dropped 6 bases and J dropped 7; count of bases not matched to a gene: 10. This CDR3 contains 13 residues. Germline CDR1 reads SQVTM; CDR2 reads ANQGSEA.

This clonotype was detected many times. V gene TRBV20-1 combines with J gene TRBJ2-1, with 15 bases aligning to TRBD2. The CDR3 runs to 20 residues. The germline CDR1 and CDR2 sequences are DFQATT and SNEGSKA (reference sequence). V gave up 0 bases and J gave up 0 bases; unmatched junction bases: 9. Written as DNA, the CDR3 is TGCAGTGCTAGAGATCCCGGACTAGCGGGGGGGATTAGCTCCTACAATGAGCAGTTCTTC. Translated: CSARDPGLAGGISSYNEQFF.